This record concerns one T cell receptor beta chain sequence. Its specificity is unknown. The data stem from a study of regulatory T cells in long-lasting Graves disease. Study background: Graves' patients who were just diagnosed had used antithyroid drugs for under 3 months. Regarding the study as a whole: Persistent-disease Graves' patients showed less TCR diversity than new cases.

The length of the CDR3 is 13 residues. CDR1 is SGHTA and CDR2 is FQGNSA in the germline V gene. Trimming left V 1 base short and J 6 bases short, with 7 bases between. Time point noted: newly diagnosed GD, antithyroid drugs for less than 3 months. Extracted RNA from PBMCs served as the source of the TCR library. Investigators prepared the TCR beta libraries by applying iRepertoire HTBI primers and Arm-PCR of CDR3 regions. One entry per CDR3 protein results from TCRdb running MiXCR on the multiplex PCR reads. Of over 500,000 distinct CDR3 sequences listed, about 15% are singletons. The same data also went into a second study, on T cells in Graves' hyperthyroidism and ophthalmopathy. That work adds: Carried out on the TCR CDR3, a first-round RT-PCR used the HTBI primer set.

The clonotype originates from a man younger than 35 with Graves disease. Sample: peripheral blood mononuclear cells (PBMCs), taken at new diagnosis, from a patient treated with antithyroid drugs. The V gene is TRBV7-2, the J gene TRBJ2-1; D gene ambiguous. CDR3 nucleotide sequence: TGTGCCAGCAGCTTAGACGCCTCCAATGAGCAGTTCTTC. Its translation: CASSLDASNEQFF.